Listed here are 23 T cell receptor beta chains from one sample, sequenced in a study of cytomegalovirus exposure and HLA in healthy donors. The PCR employed 60 Vbeta primers together with 13 Jbeta primers. Only in-frame clones appear in the TCRdb table, and some are missing; sequencing was by immunoSEQ multiplex PCR. The sample contains 150,000 to 200,000 clones, roughly 86% of which appear only once. Sequencing used PBMCs. The source of these receptors is a woman younger than 35 in good health and CMV-seronegative.

This clone was found once. The rearrangement uses TRBV19 and TRBJ1-2; maybe TRBD1 (5 bases). CDR3 length equals 12 residues. The V gene's germline CDR1 is LNHDA and CDR2 SQIVND (reference sequence). V lost 6 bases, J lost 6 bases, and 11 bases lay in between. The CDR3 DNA is TGTGCCAGTAGCCTCGACAGACATGGCTACACCTTC. Encoded protein: CASSLDRHGYTF.

V is TRBV7-2 and J is TRBJ2-7; D is undetermined. Trimming removed 5 bases at V and 1 base at J, with 9 bases between. The CDR3 is 13 amino acids. Germline values: CDR1 SGHTA, CDR2 FQGNSA. The CDR3 loop reads CASSRRDSYEQYF. CDR3 nucleotides: TGTGCCAGCAGCCGGAGAGATTCCTACGAGCAGTACTTC.

This clone is a singleton in its sample. The chain links TRBV5-6 to TRBJ2-5; a weak D match, TRBD2 (6 bases). CDR1 SGHDT and CDR2 YYEEEE come from the germline V gene. The CDR3 consists of 15 residues. V lost 0 bases, J lost 7 bases, and 16 bases lay in between. The CDR3 sequence is CASSLGPSEQGTQYF. The CDR3 bases are TGTGCCAGCAGCTTGGGGCCTAGCGAGCAGGGGACCCAGTACTTC.

The V gene is TRBV5-1, the J gene TRBJ2-2; tentative D call: TRBD1 (6 bases). V was clipped by 3 bases and J by 2 bases, with 11 bases between them. This CDR3 contains 15 residues. Per germline, CDR1 SGHRS and CDR2 YFSETQ. The CDR3 DNA reads as TGCGCCAGCAGCTCCGGGACACCAAACACCGGGGAGCTGTTTTTT. Amino acids: CASSSGTPNTGELFF.

The chain carries TRBV27 and TRBJ1-1; 9 bases align to TRBD1. V shed 2 bases, J shed 6 bases, and the junction held 4 bases outside the gene matches. This CDR3 region has 14 residues. Germline CDR1 is MNHEY and CDR2 is SMNVEV (reference sequence). The CDR3 here is CASSLEQGAAEAFF. In DNA, the CDR3 is TGTGCCAGCAGTTTAGAACAGGGGGCGGCTGAAGCTTTCTTT.

The chain combines TRBV19 with TRBJ2-7; 10 nucleotides match TRBD1. CDR1 and CDR2 (germline): LNHDA, SQIVND (reference sequence). The CDR3 has 15 amino acids. V gave up 2 bases and J gave up 3 bases; unmatched junction bases: 4. This CDR3 reads CASSILGQGNYEQYF. The CDR3 region has the DNA TGTGCCAGTAGTATATTGGGACAGGGGAACTACGAGCAGTACTTC.

V usage is TRBV2 and J usage is TRBJ2-7, with D possibly being TRBD1 (6 bases). Germline CDR1 reads SNHLY; CDR2 reads FYNNEI. Trimming removed 3 bases from V and 2 bases from J, with 11 bases in between. This CDR3 comprises 14 residues. CDR3: CASSDQGPTYEQYF. CDR3 DNA: TGTGCCAGCAGTGATCAGGGGCCCACCTACGAGCAGTACTTC. Drawing the rest from reference TRBV2 and TRBJ2-7, the complete variable domain is EPEVTQTPSHQVTQMGQEVILRCVPISNHLYFYWYRQILGQKVEFLVSFYNNEISEKSEIFDDQFSVERPDGSNFTLKIRSTKLEDSAMYFCASSDQGPTYEQYFGPGTRLTVT.

This clone has more than one count but fewer than ten. Written as DNA, the CDR3 is TGTGCCAGCGGGGGGGGAGGAGATCAGCCCCAGCATTTT. It codes for CASGGGGDQPQHF. The rearrangement joins TRBV25-1 to TRBJ1-5; D is possibly TRBD1 (5 bases). Germline CDR1 MGHDK, CDR2 SYGVNS. V was cut by 8 bases and J by 5 bases, with 13 bases left in between. This CDR3 is 13 amino acids long.

This clone was recorded a few times. This CDR3 reads CASSLERQLYEQYF. The CDR3 region has the DNA TGCGCCAGCAGCTTGGAGAGACAACTCTACGAGCAGTACTTC. The chain uses TRBV5-1 and TRBJ2-7; D unresolved. Germline lookup yields CDR1 SGHRS and CDR2 YFSETQ. The CDR3 extends over 14 amino acids. Trimming cost V 0 bases and J 3 bases, with 10 bases left between them. Based on the CDR3 plus reference TRBV5-1 and TRBJ2-7, the full variable domain is KAGVTQTPRYLIKTRGQQVTLSCSPISGHRSVSWYQQTPGQGLQFLFEYFSETQRNKGNFPGRFSGRQFSNSRSEMNVSTLELGDSALYLCASSLERQLYEQYFGPGTRLTVT.

This clone was seen once. V usage is TRBV12-5 and J usage is TRBJ2-7; D perhaps matches TRBD2 (5 bases). Germline CDR1 is LGHNT and CDR2 is FRNRAP. CDR3 size: 15 residues. V dropped 3 bases and J dropped 6 bases, with 18 bases sitting between them. This CDR3 reads CASGFSSKGEGEQYF. In DNA form, the CDR3 reads TGTGCTAGTGGTTTCTCCTCCAAGGGTGAGGGCGAGCAGTACTTC.

This clone was seen a few times. This chain links TRBV27 with TRBJ2-7; D perhaps matches TRBD2 (6 bases). Germline V gene data show CDR1 as MNHEY and CDR2 as SMNVEV (reference sequence). This CDR3 is 15 amino acids long. Trimming shortened V by 4 bases and J by 2 bases, and 15 bases separated the two germline ends. The CDR3 loop reads CASSSFGGAPYEQYF. DNA for the CDR3: TGTGCCAGCAGTTCTTTTGGAGGGGCTCCCTACGAGCAGTACTTC.

This sequence joins TRBV2 and TRBJ1-1, with D possibly matching TRBD1 (5 bases). The CDR3 totals 13 residues. V lost 4 bases, J lost 4 bases, and 10 bases lay in between. Germline values: CDR1 SNHLY, CDR2 FYNNEI. The CDR3 reads CASSGSRVTEAFF. The CDR3 DNA reads TGTGCCAGCAGTGGCAGCAGGGTCACTGAAGCTTTCTTT.

The V gene is TRBV4-1, the J gene TRBJ2-1; 10 nucleotides line up with TRBD2. The CDR3 sequence is 16 residues long. Germline V gene lookup returns CDR1 MGHRA and CDR2 YSYEKL. V lost 4 bases to trimming and J lost 8 bases; unmatched junction nucleotides: 11. CDR3 loop: CASSPYPSGSKYEQFF. For the CDR3, the DNA is TGCGCCAGCAGCCCCTATCCTAGCGGGAGTAAGTATGAGCAGTTCTTC.

CDR3 nucleotide sequence: TGCGCCAGCAGCCAAGAATGGACAGACGAATTCCCGTACTACGAGCAGTACTTC. The encoded protein is CASSQEWTDEFPYYEQYF. This chain connects TRBV4-1 to TRBJ2-7; tentative D call: TRBD1 (6 bases). Germline assignment: CDR1 MGHRA and CDR2 YSYEKL. This CDR3 spans 18 amino acids. The V end lost 0 bases, the J end lost 3 bases, and 21 bases lay between the germline ends.

CDR3 residues: CASSLGRGYTF. For the CDR3, the DNA is TGTGCCAGCAGCTTAGGGCGGGGGTACACCTTC. The chain has TRBV11-2 and TRBJ1-2; perhaps TRBD1 as D (5 bases). Trimming shortened V by 1 base and J by 11 bases, and 8 bases separated the two germline ends. The V gene's germline CDR1 is SGHAT and CDR2 FQNNGV. The CDR3 spans 11 residues.

The chain joins TRBV27 to TRBJ2-7; 8 bases are a match to TRBD1. There are 16 residues in the CDR3. V was pared by 4 bases and J by 4 bases, with 12 bases of the junction left unmatched. Germline V gene data show CDR1 as MNHEY and CDR2 as SMNVEV (reference sequence). The CDR3 is CASSYIGQGGRYEQYF. In DNA form, the CDR3 reads TGTGCCAGCAGTTATATCGGACAGGGAGGTAGATACGAGCAGTACTTC.

The chain uses TRBV6-4 and TRBJ2-1; the match to TRBD1 covers 10 bases. The germline V gene encodes CDR1 MRHNA and CDR2 SNTAGT. V lost 6 bases and J lost 4; bases outside the gene matches: 6. The CDR3 extends over 15 amino acids. The CDR3 region is CASRPGTGEYNEQFF. The CDR3 bases are TGTGCCAGCAGACCCGGGACAGGGGAATACAATGAGCAGTTCTTC.

The chain uses TRBV19 and TRBJ1-5, with D uncertain. V gave up 3 bases and J gave up 7 bases, with 13 bases separating them. Germline assignment: CDR1 LNHDA and CDR2 SQIVND (reference sequence). The CDR3 extends over 14 amino acids. The CDR3 DNA is TGTGCCAGTAGTATTCGGGCCGGCGGGCAGCCCCAGCATTTT. It encodes CASSIRAGGQPQHF.

V usage is TRBV15 and J usage is TRBJ2-4, with D perhaps matching TRBD2 (6 bases). This CDR3 has 16 residues. Germline-derived CDR1 and CDR2 are LNHNV and YYDKDF (reference sequence). V lost 0 bases, J lost 6 bases, and 15 bases lay in between. In DNA form, the CDR3 reads TGTGCCACCAGCAGAGATCTTGTCGGGGGTTCAAACATTCAGTACTTC. Protein product: CATSRDLVGGSNIQYF.

The CDR3 DNA is TGTGCCAGCAGCCCGCCCCTTTCAATTAGGGAGTACTACGAGCAGTACTTC. Its translation is CASSPPLSIREYYEQYF. This chain links TRBV11-2 with TRBJ2-7; a weak D match, TRBD2 (5 bases). V shed 5 bases and J shed 3 bases, with 23 bases lying between them. Germline V gives CDR1 SGHAT, CDR2 FQNNGV. The length of the CDR3 is 17 residues.

This rearrangement joins TRBV29-1 to TRBJ1-1; D might be TRBD1 (6 bases). V was clipped by 6 bases and J by 10 bases, with 21 bases between them. CDR1 is SQVTM and CDR2 is ANQGSEA in the germline V gene. This CDR3 comprises 13 residues. The CDR3 nucleotides read TGCAGCGTCGAATCCCCTCAGGGGCACGGAGCTTTCTTT. Translation gives CSVESPQGHGAFF.

V gene TRBV27 combines with J gene TRBJ1-5, with D possibly being TRBD1 (5 bases). The CDR3 sequence is 17 residues long. V lost 1 base and J 0 bases, leaving 13 bases between the germline ends. The germline gives CDR1 MNHEY, CDR2 SMNVEV (reference sequence). This CDR3 is CASSLWGGHFSNQPQHF. In DNA form, the CDR3 reads TGTGCCAGCAGTTTATGGGGAGGACATTTTAGCAATCAGCCCCAGCATTTT.

The chain links TRBV5-1 to TRBJ1-3, with 10 bases fitting TRBD1. The junction had 3 bases not matched to a gene; V was cut back by 4 bases and J by 2 bases. The CDR3 contains 15 residues. Germline V gene data show CDR1 as SGHRS and CDR2 as YFSETQ. The CDR3: CASSPGTGAGNTIYF. The CDR3 DNA reads TGCGCCAGCAGCCCAGGGACAGGGGCTGGAAACACCATATATTTT.